This T cell receptor beta chain comes out of a study of OX40 agonist ivuxolimab in advanced cancers. Germline loops: CDR1 SEHNR, CDR2 FQNEAQ (reference sequence). The CDR3 runs to 15 residues. V was cut by 2 bases and J by 2 bases, with 12 bases left in between. Sequencing was performed with immunoSEQ multiplex PCR; in TCRdb, only in-frame clones are kept and a portion is missing. The sample has about 38,000 clones; approximately 80% are singletons. Here the sequenced sample was CD4+ or CD8+ T cells sorted from blood, taken in a trial of the OX40 agonist ivuxolimab. This sequence joins TRBV7-9 and TRBJ2-5; D gene unclear. The TCR was taken from an adult with an advanced solid tumor such as melanoma, head and neck, liver or kidney cancer. In DNA, the CDR3 is TGTGCCAGCAGCTTATCGGCAGCCAGACAAGAGACCCAGTACTTC. Translation gives CASSLSAARQETQYF.